This T cell receptor beta chain was recorded in a study of cytomegalovirus exposure and HLA in healthy donors. TCRdb keeps only in-frame clones here, not all; method: immunoSEQ multiplex PCR. The sample carries 100,000 to 150,000 clones, 80% to 90% recorded once. The CDR3 spans 15 residues. Trimming stripped 0 bases from V and 3 bases from J, with 12 bases between. CDR1 and CDR2 from the germline V gene are SGHDT and YYEEEE. The sample consisted of PBMCs. This sequence originates from a woman aged 18 to 35 in good health and CMV-seronegative. The chain is built from TRBV5-6 and TRBJ2-5; unclear D gene. Written as DNA, the CDR3 is TGTGCCAGCAGCTTGGTCCTAGTACCGGAAGAGACCCAGTACTTC. Amino acid sequence: CASSLVLVPEETQYF.